This T cell receptor beta chain was identified during a study of blood T cell repertoires in COVID-19. Original data processing: The authors estimated nucleated cell counts from reference gene primer amplification. This table comes from immunoSEQ multiplex PCR, and its TCRdb copy is limited to in-frame clones, with some not included. V and J calls and clone size are copied from that table; D and trimming were computed from the DNA. The data hold roughly 20,000 clones, with 86% observed a single time. The CDR3 runs 14 residues. CDR1 and CDR2 (germline): MNHEY, SVGEGT. With 4 bases clipped from V and 10 bases from J, the junction kept 8 bases outside the gene matches.

The source of this sequence is a human donor in a cohort sampled during active COVID-19. This sequence joins TRBV6-2 or TRBV6-3 and TRBJ2-1; 9 bases line up with TRBD2. Sequenced sample: peripheral blood. The DNA for the CDR3 is TGTGCCAGCAGTTGGGGCGGGAGGGCCTACGAGCAGTTCTTC. It encodes CASSWGGRAYEQFF.